The 10 T cell receptor beta chains below were found in one sample sequenced in a study of blood T cell repertoires in COVID-19. Sequenced by immunoSEQ multiplex PCR; TCRdb stores in-frame clones only, minus some. The data show about 100,000 clones, 80% to 90% seen once. The sequenced sample was peripheral blood. These receptors originate from a man of 80 years or more with active or convalescent COVID-19.

This chain joins TRBV10-2 and TRBJ2-6; no firm D call. The germline gives CDR1 WSHSY, CDR2 SAAADI. The CDR3 loop spans 15 amino acids. V gave up 3 bases and J gave up 2 bases, with 8 bases separating them. The CDR3 bases are TGCGCCAGCAGTGATCCAGGCGCTGGGGCCAACGTCCTGACTTTC. Translating gives CASSDPGAGANVLTF.

The genes are TRBV2 and TRBJ1-2; possibly TRBD1 for D (5 bases). From germline, CDR1 is SNHLY and CDR2 FYNNEI. V was pared by 7 bases and J by 2 bases, with 14 bases between. The CDR3 spans 14 residues. The CDR3 reads CASKTSAGNYGYTF. CDR3 in DNA: TGTGCCAGCAAAACCTCGGCAGGGAACTATGGCTACACCTTC.

This clone was seen more than once but under ten times. This chain connects TRBV19 to TRBJ1-5; no definite D call. Germline CDR1 LNHDA, CDR2 SQIVND (reference sequence). V shed 5 bases and J shed 0 bases, with 11 bases lying between them. CDR3 length equals 15 residues. CDR3 coding DNA: TGTGCCAGTAGTCGAGGTGGAGGTAGCAATCAGCCCCAGCATTTT. Encoded protein: CASSRGGGSNQPQHF.

The chain employs TRBV7-3 and TRBJ2-2; 8 bases map to TRBD2. Trimming took 5 bases from V and 1 from J; bases not matched to a gene: 6. Germline V CDR1 and CDR2: SGHTA, FQGTGA. This CDR3 has 16 residues. The CDR3 coding sequence is TGTGCCAGCAGCCGAAAGGGACTAGAGAACACCGGGGAGCTGTTTTTT. This encodes CASSRKGLENTGELFF.

The rearrangement uses TRBV24-1 and TRBJ1-1; D not resolved. Trimming removed 7 bases at V and 2 bases at J, with 13 bases between. Looked up from germline, CDR1 is KGHDR and CDR2 is SFDVKD. This CDR3 comprises 14 residues. DNA for the CDR3: TGTGCCACCAGCCCCGGGAATATCAACACTGAAGCTTTCTTT. Residues: CATSPGNINTEAFF.

This chain uses TRBV12-2 with TRBJ2-3; TRBD1 is the table's D call and was not checked against the DNA. TRBV12-2 is a known pseudogene. This CDR3 comprises 15 residues. The CDR3 DNA sequence: TGTGCAAGTCGCTTCGGGACAGCTAGCACAGATACGCAGTATTTT. This gives the protein CASRFGTASTDTQYF.

The CDR3 protein is CASSEGQGYSRTDTQYF. Written as DNA, the CDR3 is TGTGCCAGCAGTGAGGGCCAGGGCTATTCCCGCACAGATACGCAGTATTTT. This sequence joins TRBV6-1 and TRBJ2-3; a possible D gene is TRBD1 (5 bases). This CDR3 contains 17 residues. Germline V gene data show CDR1 as MNHNS and CDR2 as SASEGT. V was shortened by 3 bases and J by 1 base, with 17 bases between the two germline ends.

This sequence joins TRBV21-1 and TRBJ1-5; whether TRBD1, the table's D call, matches the DNA was not checked. TRBV21-1 is described as a pseudogene. The CDR3 loop spans 15 amino acids. CDR3 coding DNA: TGTGCCAGCAGCAGCTCGAACAGGGGGCCTCAGCCCCAGCATTTT. Amino acids: CASSSSNRGPQPQHF.

The V call is TRBV18, the J call TRBJ2-1; D remains unclear. Germline lookup yields CDR1 KGHSH and CDR2 LQKENI. The CDR3 covers 15 residues. V shed 3 bases and J shed 7 bases, with 16 bases lying between them. This chain's CDR3 is CASSPPNWLENEQFF. The DNA for the CDR3 is TGTGCCAGCTCACCTCCCAACTGGTTGGAGAATGAGCAGTTCTTC.

The rearrangement links TRBV30 to TRBJ1-1, with D unresolved. The V gene's germline CDR1 is GTSNPN and CDR2 SVGIG (reference sequence). CDR3 length equals 11 residues. The V gene lost 5 bases and the J gene lost 10 bases, with 14 bases spanning the gap. The CDR3 loop reads CAWWRVPGAFF. The CDR3 DNA is TGTGCCTGGTGGAGGGTGCCCGGAGCTTTCTTT.